Here is one T cell receptor beta chain with its context. The antigen is unknown. This record belongs to a study of OX40 agonist ivuxolimab in advanced cancers. Overall study: Eligibility admitted prior anti-PD-1, anti-PD-L1 or anti-CTLA-4 therapy; 30% to 40% had some. Study results and limitations: Part of the nonresponder group also had normalized T-cell clonal expansion that was low. Patients who responded partially at 0.1-3.0 mg/kg showed clonal expansion ranking among the lowest. CD4+ T cells averaged fewer expanded clones than CD8+ T cells.

Measured with immunoSEQ multiplex PCR; TCRdb has only the in-frame clones, and not every one. The repertoire has some 100,000 clones, 92% of them found once; the top ten carry about 3%. The sequences come from CD4+ or CD8+ T cells sorted from blood, collected in a trial of the OX40 agonist ivuxolimab. The sequence derives from an adult with an advanced solid tumor such as melanoma, head and neck, liver or kidney cancer.

CDR3 DNA: TGTGCCAGCAGCTTAACGGGGCGACTAGCGGGCCAAGAGACCCAGTACTTC. Translating gives CASSLTGRLAGQETQYF. The rearrangement joins TRBV7-3 to TRBJ2-5, with TRBD2 matching over 10 bases. The CDR3 runs to 17 residues. Germline CDR1 reads SGHTA; CDR2 reads FQGTGA. The ends lost 0 bases at V and 1 base at J; junction bases unmatched: 5.